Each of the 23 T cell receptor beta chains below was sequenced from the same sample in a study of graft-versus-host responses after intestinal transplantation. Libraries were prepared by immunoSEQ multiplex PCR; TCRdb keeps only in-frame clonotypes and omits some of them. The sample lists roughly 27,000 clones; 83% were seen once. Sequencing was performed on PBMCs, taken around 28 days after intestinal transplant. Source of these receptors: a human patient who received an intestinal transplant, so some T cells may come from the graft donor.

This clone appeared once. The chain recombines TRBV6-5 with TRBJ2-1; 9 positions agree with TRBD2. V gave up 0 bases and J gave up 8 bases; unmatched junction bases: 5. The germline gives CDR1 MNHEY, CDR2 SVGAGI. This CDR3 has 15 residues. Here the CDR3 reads CASSYSSGRGHEQFF. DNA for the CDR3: TGTGCCAGCAGTTACTCTAGCGGGAGAGGGCATGAGCAGTTCTTC.

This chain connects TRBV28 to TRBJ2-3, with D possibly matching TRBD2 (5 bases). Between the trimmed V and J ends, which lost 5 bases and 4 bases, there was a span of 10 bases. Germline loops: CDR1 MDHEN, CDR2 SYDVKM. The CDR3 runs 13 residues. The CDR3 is CASSPKLADTQYF. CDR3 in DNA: TGTGCCAGCAGTCCGAAACTAGCAGATACGCAGTATTTT.

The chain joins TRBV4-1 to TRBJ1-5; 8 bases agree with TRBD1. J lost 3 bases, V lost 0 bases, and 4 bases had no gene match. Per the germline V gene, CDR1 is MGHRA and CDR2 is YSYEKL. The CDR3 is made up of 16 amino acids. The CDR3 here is CASSQDQGAPNQPQHF. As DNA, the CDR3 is TGCGCCAGCAGCCAAGATCAGGGGGCACCCAATCAGCCCCAGCATTTT.

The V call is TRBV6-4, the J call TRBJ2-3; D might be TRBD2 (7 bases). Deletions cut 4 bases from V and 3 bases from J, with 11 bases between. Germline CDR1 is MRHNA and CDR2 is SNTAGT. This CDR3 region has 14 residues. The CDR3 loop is CASSGGGGTDTQYF. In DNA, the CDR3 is TGTGCCAGCAGTGGAGGGGGGGGAACAGATACGCAGTATTTT.

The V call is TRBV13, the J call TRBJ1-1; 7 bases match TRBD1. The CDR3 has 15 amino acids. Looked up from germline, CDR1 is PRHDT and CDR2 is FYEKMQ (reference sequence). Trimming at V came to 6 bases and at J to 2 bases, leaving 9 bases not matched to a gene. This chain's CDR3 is CASSFSGTANTEAFF. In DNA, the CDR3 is TGTGCCAGCAGTTTTTCGGGGACAGCAAACACTGAAGCTTTCTTT. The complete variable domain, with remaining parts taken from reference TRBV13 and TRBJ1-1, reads AAGVIQSPRHLIKEKRETATLKCYPIPRHDTVYWYQQGPGQDPQFLISFYEKMQSDKGSIPDRFSAQQFSDYHSELNMSSLELGDSALYFCASSFSGTANTEAFFGQGTRLTVV.

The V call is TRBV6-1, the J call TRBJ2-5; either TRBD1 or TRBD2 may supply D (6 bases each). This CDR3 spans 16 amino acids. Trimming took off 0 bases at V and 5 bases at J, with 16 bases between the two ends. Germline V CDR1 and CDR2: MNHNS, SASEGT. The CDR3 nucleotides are TGTGCCAGCAGTGAAGCGTTCTGGGGGGCGGGGGAGACCCAGTACTTC. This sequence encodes CASSEAFWGAGETQYF.

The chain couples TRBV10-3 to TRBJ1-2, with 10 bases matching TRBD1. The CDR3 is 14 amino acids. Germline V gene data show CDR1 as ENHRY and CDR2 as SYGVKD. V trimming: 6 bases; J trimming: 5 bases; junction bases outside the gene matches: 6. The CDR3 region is CAISDRGRPYGYTF. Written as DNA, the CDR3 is TGTGCCATCAGCGACAGGGGGCGACCGTATGGCTACACCTTC.

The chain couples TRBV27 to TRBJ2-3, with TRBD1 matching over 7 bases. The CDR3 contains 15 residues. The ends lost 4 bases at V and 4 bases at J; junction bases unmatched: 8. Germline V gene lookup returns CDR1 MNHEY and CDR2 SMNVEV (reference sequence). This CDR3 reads CASSSPTQGADTQYF. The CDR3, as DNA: TGTGCCAGCAGTTCTCCGACGCAGGGGGCAGATACGCAGTATTTT.

DNA of the CDR3: TGTGCCAGCAGGCTTACAGGGGGCAACACTGAAGCTTTCTTT. Residues: CASRLTGGNTEAFF. The chain links TRBV6-5 to TRBJ1-1, with 9 bases aligning to TRBD1. Germline V gene data show CDR1 as MNHEY and CDR2 as SVGAGI. The CDR3 is 14 residues long. With 6 bases clipped from V and 2 bases from J, the junction kept 4 bases outside the gene matches.

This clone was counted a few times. The CDR3 region is CASSDGGPQYF. The CDR3 DNA follows: TGTGCCAGCAGTGACGGGGGGCCCCAGTACTTC. The chain recombines TRBV6-4 with TRBJ2-5, with D possibly called TRBD1 or TRBD2 (6 bases each). Germline CDR1 is MRHNA and CDR2 is SNTAGT. The CDR3 totals 11 residues. Trimming removed 2 bases from V and 9 bases from J, with 7 bases in between.

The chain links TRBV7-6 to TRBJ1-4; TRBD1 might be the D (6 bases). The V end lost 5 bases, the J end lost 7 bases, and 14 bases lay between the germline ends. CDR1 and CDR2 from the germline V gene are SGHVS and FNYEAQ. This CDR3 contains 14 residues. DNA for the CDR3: TGTGCCAGCAGCCCGGCGGGGGGCGGTGAAAAACTGTTTTTT. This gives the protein CASSPAGGGEKLFF.

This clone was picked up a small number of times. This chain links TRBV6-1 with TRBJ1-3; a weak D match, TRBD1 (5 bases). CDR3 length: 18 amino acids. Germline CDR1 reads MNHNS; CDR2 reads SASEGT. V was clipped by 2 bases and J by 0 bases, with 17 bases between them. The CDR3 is CASSEWGLRSSSGNTIYF. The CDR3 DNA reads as TGTGCCAGCAGTGAATGGGGCCTCAGGTCGAGCTCTGGAAACACCATATATTTT.

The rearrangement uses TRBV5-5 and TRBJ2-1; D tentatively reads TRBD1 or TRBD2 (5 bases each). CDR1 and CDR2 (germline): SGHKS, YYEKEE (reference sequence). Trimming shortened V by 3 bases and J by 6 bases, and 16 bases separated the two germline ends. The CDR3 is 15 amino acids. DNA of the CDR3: TGTGCCAGCAGCTCACACTCCGGGACCATCAATGAGCAGTTCTTC. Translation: CASSSHSGTINEQFF. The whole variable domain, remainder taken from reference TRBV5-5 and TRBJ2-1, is DAGVTQSPTHLIKTRGQQVTLRCSPISGHKSVSWYQQVLGQGPQFIFQYYEKEERGRGNFPDRFSARQFPNYSSELNVNALLLGDSALYLCASSSHSGTINEQFFGPGTRLTVL.

The CDR3 DNA sequence: TGCGCCAGCAGCCTACCAGGACTAGCGGGAGGATACTACGAGCAGTACTTC. Translated: CASSLPGLAGGYYEQYF. The chain uses TRBV4-1 and TRBJ2-7; TRBD2 aligns across 14 bases. The CDR3 has 17 amino acids. V shed 4 bases and J 3 bases; nucleotides not matched to a gene: 8. Germline lookup yields CDR1 MGHRA and CDR2 YSYEKL.

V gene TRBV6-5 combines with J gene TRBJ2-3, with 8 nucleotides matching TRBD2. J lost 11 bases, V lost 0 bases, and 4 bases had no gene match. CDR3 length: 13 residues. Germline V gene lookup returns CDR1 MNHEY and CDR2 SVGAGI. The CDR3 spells CASSYSSRGEQYF. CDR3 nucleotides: TGTGCCAGCAGTTACTCGTCGCGGGGGGAGCAGTATTTT.

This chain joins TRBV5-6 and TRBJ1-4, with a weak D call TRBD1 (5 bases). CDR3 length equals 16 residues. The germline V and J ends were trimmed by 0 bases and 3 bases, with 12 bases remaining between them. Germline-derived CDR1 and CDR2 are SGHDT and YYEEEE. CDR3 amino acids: CASSLEGDGANEKLFF. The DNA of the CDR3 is TGTGCCAGCAGCTTGGAAGGGGACGGGGCTAATGAAAAACTGTTTTTT.

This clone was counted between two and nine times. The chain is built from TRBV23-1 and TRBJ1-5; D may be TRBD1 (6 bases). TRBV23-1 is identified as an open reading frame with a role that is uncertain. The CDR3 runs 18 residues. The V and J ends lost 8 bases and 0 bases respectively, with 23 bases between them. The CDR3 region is CASHPNRDGRYSNQPQHF. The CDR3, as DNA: TGCGCCAGCCACCCTAACAGGGACGGACGATATAGCAATCAGCCCCAGCATTTT.

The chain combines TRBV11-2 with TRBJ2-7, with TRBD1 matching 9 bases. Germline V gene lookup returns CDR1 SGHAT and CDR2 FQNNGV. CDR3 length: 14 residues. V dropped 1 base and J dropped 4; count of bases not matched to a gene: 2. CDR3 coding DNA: TGTGCCAGCAGCTTAGGGACAGGGGAGTACGAGCAGTACTTC. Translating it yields CASSLGTGEYEQYF.

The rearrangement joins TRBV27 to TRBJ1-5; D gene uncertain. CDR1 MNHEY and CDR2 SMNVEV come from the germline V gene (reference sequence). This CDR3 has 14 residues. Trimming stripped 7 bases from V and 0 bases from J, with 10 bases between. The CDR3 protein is CASTSIGSNQPQHF. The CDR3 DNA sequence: TGTGCCAGCACCTCAATTGGTAGCAATCAGCCCCAGCATTTT.

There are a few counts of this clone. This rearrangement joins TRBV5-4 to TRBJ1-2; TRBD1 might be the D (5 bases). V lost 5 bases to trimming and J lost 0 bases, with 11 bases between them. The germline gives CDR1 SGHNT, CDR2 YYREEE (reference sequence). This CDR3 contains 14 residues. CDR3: CASSSGRTNYGYTF. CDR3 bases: TGTGCCAGCAGTTCGGGACGGACTAACTATGGCTACACCTTC.

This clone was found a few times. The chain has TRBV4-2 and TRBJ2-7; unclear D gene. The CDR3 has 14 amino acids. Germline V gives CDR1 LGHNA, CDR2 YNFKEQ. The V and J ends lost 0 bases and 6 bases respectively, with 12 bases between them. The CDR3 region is CASSQDPTPGEQYF. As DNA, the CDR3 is TGTGCCAGCAGCCAAGATCCTACCCCCGGCGAGCAGTACTTC.

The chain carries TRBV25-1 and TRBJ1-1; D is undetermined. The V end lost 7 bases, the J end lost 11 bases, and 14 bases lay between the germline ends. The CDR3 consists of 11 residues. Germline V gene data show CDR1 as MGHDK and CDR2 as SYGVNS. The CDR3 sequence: CASKRGIEAFF. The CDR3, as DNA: TGTGCCAGCAAGAGAGGGATTGAGGCTTTCTTT.

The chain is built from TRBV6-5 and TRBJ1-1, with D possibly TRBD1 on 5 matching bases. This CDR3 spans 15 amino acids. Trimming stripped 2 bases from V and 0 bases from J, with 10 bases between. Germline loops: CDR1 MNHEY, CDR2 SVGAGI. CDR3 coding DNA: TGTGCCAGCAGTTACGCAGGGACGGTGAACACTGAAGCTTTCTTT. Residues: CASSYAGTVNTEAFF.